Below, 29 T cell receptor beta chains from the same sample are listed, as sequenced in a study of blood T cell repertoires in COVID-19. Some clones are missing from TCRdb's copy, which holds only in-frame ones; the method was immunoSEQ multiplex PCR. The data contain about 89,000 clones, 80% of them singletons. Sequenced material: peripheral blood. The receptor source for this set is a woman older than 75 with acute or convalescent COVID-19.

The gene calls are TRBV7-9 and TRBJ1-2; D is ambiguous. The CDR3 sequence is 13 residues long. Trimming left V 2 bases short and J 4 bases short, with 8 bases between. The germline V gene has CDR1 SEHNR and CDR2 FQNEAQ (reference sequence). The CDR3 protein is CASSLKTGYGYTF. The CDR3 DNA reads as TGTGCCAGCAGCTTAAAAACCGGCTATGGCTACACCTTC.

The gene calls are TRBV7-2 and TRBJ2-7, with D uncertain. Trimming shortened V by 1 base and J by 0 bases, and 4 bases separated the two germline ends. CDR1 is SGHTA and CDR2 is FQGNSA in the germline V gene. The CDR3 is 13 residues long. Written as DNA, the CDR3 is TGTGCCAGCAGCTTAGACTACTCCTACGAGCAGTACTTC. Protein: CASSLDYSYEQYF. The entire variable domain, with the rest obtained from reference TRBV7-2 and TRBJ2-7, is as follows: GAGVSQSPSNKVTEKGKDVELRCDPISGHTALYWYRQSLGQGLEFLIYFQGNSAPDKSGLPSDRFSAERTGGSVSTLTIQRTQQEDSAVYLCASSLDYSYEQYFGPGTRLTVT.

The gene calls are TRBV19 and TRBJ2-1; D is unresolved. There are 13 residues in the CDR3. Germline V lookup: CDR1 LNHDA, CDR2 SQIVND (reference sequence). Trimming took off 0 bases at V and 8 bases at J, with 8 bases between the two ends. The CDR3 loop is CASSIEAEDEQFF. DNA of the CDR3: TGTGCCAGTAGTATAGAGGCCGAGGATGAGCAGTTCTTC.

The rearrangement joins TRBV29-1 to TRBJ1-1; 7 bases are shared with TRBD1. The germline gives CDR1 SQVTM, CDR2 ANQGSEA. The CDR3 loop spans 13 amino acids. V shed 7 bases, J shed 0 bases, and the junction held 5 bases outside the gene matches. The CDR3 region has the DNA TGCAGCGCGGGGACAGCGATGAACACTGAAGCTTTCTTT. This sequence encodes CSAGTAMNTEAFF.

V gene TRBV9 combines with J gene TRBJ2-7; D remains ambiguous. V was cut by 4 bases and J by 0 bases, with 11 bases left in between. CDR1 and CDR2 (germline): SGDLS, YYNGEE. This CDR3 has 14 amino acids. CDR3 residues: CASSTDFNSYEQYF. The DNA for the CDR3 is TGTGCCAGCAGCACTGACTTTAACTCCTACGAGCAGTACTTC.

CDR3 residues: CASSLYGAAGANVLTF. The CDR3 nucleotides are TGTGCCAGCAGTTTATATGGGGCAGCTGGGGCCAACGTCCTGACTTTC. V is TRBV27 and J is TRBJ2-6; a weak D match, TRBD1 (5 bases). Germline V gene data show CDR1 as MNHEY and CDR2 as SMNVEV (reference sequence). The CDR3 consists of 16 residues. Deletions cut 1 base from V and 2 bases from J, with 9 bases between.

This chain uses TRBV3-1 (or the pseudogene TRBV3-2) with TRBJ2-6; D is possibly TRBD2 (5 bases). From germline, CDR1 is LGHDT and CDR2 YNNKEL (reference sequence). The CDR3 sequence is 18 residues long. The ends were cut back, 4 bases at V and 0 bases at J, with 16 bases in the middle. CDR3 loop: CASSRRRFDTSGANVLTF. The DNA of the CDR3 is TGTGCCAGCAGCCGGCGGAGGTTTGACACCTCTGGGGCCAACGTCCTGACTTTC.

This chain joins TRBV18 and TRBJ1-3; the D is unclear. The V end lost 3 bases, the J end lost 10 bases, and 16 bases lay between the germline ends. The CDR3 extends over 14 amino acids. Germline V gene lookup returns CDR1 KGHSH and CDR2 LQKENI. The CDR3 protein is CASSPTQTLSTIYF. DNA for the CDR3: TGTGCCAGCTCACCGACCCAGACTTTGTCGACCATATATTTT.

CDR3 DNA sequence: TGTGCCAGCAGCTTAGCTCTCATCGGGGAGAGCTCCTACAATGAGCAGTTCTTC. It translates to CASSLALIGESSYNEQFF. This chain connects TRBV11-2 to TRBJ2-1; D perhaps matches TRBD2 (5 bases). Germline V gives CDR1 SGHAT, CDR2 FQNNGV. The CDR3 spans 18 residues. V shed 1 base and J shed 0 bases, with 16 bases lying between them.

This clone was seen a single time. The J gene is TRBJ2-7, the V gene TRBV5-6; tentatively, D is TRBD1 (5 bases). CDR1 SGHDT and CDR2 YYEEEE come from the germline V gene. Trimming pared 0 bases from V and 4 bases from J, leaving 17 bases between. The CDR3 is made up of 16 amino acids. CDR3 residues: CASSLGGRFLGYEQYF. The CDR3 DNA reads as TGTGCCAGCAGCTTGGGGGGCAGGTTTTTGGGGTACGAGCAGTACTTC.

This clone appeared once. This rearrangement joins TRBV12-3 or TRBV12-4 to TRBJ1-1; D uncertain. This CDR3 has 13 amino acids. V was shortened by 1 base and J by 1 base, with 4 bases between the two germline ends. The CDR3 sequence: CASSLGQNTEAFF. In DNA, the CDR3 is TGTGCCAGCAGTTTAGGGCAGAACACTGAAGCTTTCTTT.

This clone rates as medium-sized. The rearrangement joins TRBV2 to TRBJ2-7; 12 nucleotides align to TRBD2. Germline V gives CDR1 SNHLY, CDR2 FYNNEI. Trimming took 1 base from V and 2 from J; bases not matched to a gene: 6. The CDR3 runs to 17 residues. The CDR3 is CASSEVGTSGLTYEQYF. Here the CDR3 DNA reads TGTGCCAGCAGTGAAGTCGGGACTAGCGGGTTGACCTACGAGCAGTACTTC.

The rearrangement joins TRBV5-1 to TRBJ1-4, with D perhaps matching TRBD1 (5 bases). The CDR3 extends over 16 amino acids. The germline gives CDR1 SGHRS, CDR2 YFSETQ. Deletions cut 4 bases from V and 0 bases from J, with 13 bases between. CDR3 sequence (DNA): TGCGCCAGCAGCCCCCTGACAGCGTCAACTAATGAAAAACTGTTTTTT. Translating it yields CASSPLTASTNEKLFF.

This clone was counted once. The junction and the germline gene differ at one end; a read error may be behind it. The V gene is TRBV11-3, the J gene TRBJ2-5; tentative D call: TRBD2 (5 bases). Germline V gene data show CDR1 as SGHNT and CDR2 as YENEEA. The CDR3 has 14 residues. CDR3 nucleotide sequence: TGTGCCAGCAGCCAAAGTGGACTCCAAAAGACCCAGTACTTC. Encoded protein: CASSQSGLQKTQYF.

The CDR3 protein is CASSFGLAGRETQYF. The CDR3 region has the DNA TGTGCCAGCAGCTTTGGACTAGCGGGGCGGGAGACCCAGTACTTC. The chain joins TRBV7-8 to TRBJ2-5; TRBD2 aligns across 12 bases. V lost 3 bases, J lost 5 bases, and 4 bases stayed unmatched. Germline CDR1 reads SGHVS; CDR2 reads FQNEAQ. The CDR3 runs 15 residues.

Here the CDR3 DNA reads TGTGCCTGGGACAGGGGCTACGAGCAGTACTTC. Its protein product is CAWDRGYEQYF. The rearrangement links TRBV30 to TRBJ2-7; TRBD1 matches at 8 bases. Per germline, CDR1 GTSNPN and CDR2 SVGIG (reference sequence). The CDR3 is 11 residues long. The trim removed 5 bases at V and 3 bases at J, leaving 0 bases unmatched.

This clone appeared a few times. The chain joins TRBV14 to TRBJ2-3; no reliable D call. Germline CDR1 SGHDN, CDR2 FVKESK. Trimming removed 2 bases from V and 8 bases from J, with 11 bases in between. This CDR3 region has 13 residues. CDR3 in amino acids: CASSQLQAVTQYF. The CDR3 coding sequence is TGTGCCAGCAGCCAACTCCAGGCAGTTACGCAGTATTTT.

The chain carries TRBV30 and TRBJ2-1, with D possibly TRBD2 on 6 matching bases. The CDR3 runs to 14 residues. Germline lookup yields CDR1 GTSNPN and CDR2 SVGIG (reference sequence). Trimming took off 8 bases at V and 5 bases at J, with 19 bases between the two ends. CDR3 coding DNA: TGTGCCACAAGGACTAAGGAAAAGAACAATGAGCAGTTCTTC. Its protein is CATRTKEKNNEQFF.

The V and J genes are TRBV20-1 and TRBJ2-3, with TRBD2 identical over 8 bases. Germline V gene lookup returns CDR1 DFQATT and CDR2 SNEGSKA (reference sequence). Losses at the gene ends were 3 bases for V and 4 bases for J; bases not matched to a gene: 6. The CDR3 consists of 14 residues. This CDR3 is CSASERGRADTQYF. The CDR3 DNA sequence: TGCAGTGCTAGTGAGCGGGGGCGCGCAGATACGCAGTATTTT.

J is TRBJ1-4 and V is TRBV11-2; TRBD1 matches at 8 bases. Germline assignment: CDR1 SGHAT and CDR2 FQNNGV. The V and J ends lost 5 bases and 11 bases, in that order; junction bases with no gene match: 22. The CDR3 runs 18 residues. The CDR3 spells CASSVKRGQELKGAKLFF. The CDR3 nucleotides read TGTGCCAGCAGCGTAAAGAGGGGACAGGAGTTAAAGGGGGCGAAACTGTTTTTT.

The V and J genes are TRBV6-5 and TRBJ1-2, with TRBD1 matching over 7 bases. The CDR3 totals 16 residues. V shed 2 bases and J 8 bases; nucleotides not matched to a gene: 14. CDR1 is MNHEY and CDR2 is SVGAGI in the germline V gene. CDR3 loop: CASSYSPTGRVVGYTF. DNA of the CDR3: TGTGCCAGCAGTTACAGTCCGACAGGGAGAGTGGTGGGCTACACCTTC.

The sample holds one count of this clone. The V call is TRBV5-4, the J call TRBJ1-1; no firm D call. Germline V gene data show CDR1 as SGHNT and CDR2 as YYREEE (reference sequence). There are 13 residues in the CDR3. The V end was cut by 3 bases, the J end by 11 bases, with 17 bases between. The CDR3 protein is CASSSSQAPGAFF. The CDR3 DNA is TGTGCCAGCAGCTCATCGCAGGCCCCCGGCGCTTTCTTT.

CDR3: CASSQLRTGNTEAFF. DNA for the CDR3: TGTGCCAGCAGCCAACTACGGACAGGGAACACTGAAGCTTTCTTT. The chain links TRBV3-1 (or the pseudogene TRBV3-2) to TRBJ1-1; 7 nucleotides align to TRBD1. The germline gives CDR1 LGHDT, CDR2 YNNKEL (reference sequence). CDR3 length: 15 residues. V lost 2 bases to trimming and J lost 1 base; unmatched junction nucleotides: 4.

V is TRBV9 and J is TRBJ1-3; D is undetermined. This CDR3 spans 15 amino acids. V was shortened by 4 bases and J by 0 bases, with 11 bases between the two germline ends. CDR1 is SGDLS, CDR2 YYNGEE, per germline. CDR3 nucleotide sequence: TGTGCCAGCAGCAGATTCAGTGGCTCTGGAAACACCATATATTTT. Protein: CASSRFSGSGNTIYF.

This clone has just a few counts. CDR3 in amino acids: CASSDLSGSYNEQFF. CDR3 in DNA: TGTGCCAGCAGTGATCTTAGCGGGTCCTACAATGAGCAGTTCTTC. The rearrangement uses TRBV6-1 and TRBJ2-1, with TRBD2 matching 7 bases. Germline V gene lookup returns CDR1 MNHNS and CDR2 SASEGT. V lost 3 bases to trimming and J lost 1 base; unmatched junction nucleotides: 3. The CDR3 loop spans 15 amino acids.

This clone showed up just a few times. The chain has TRBV3-1 (or the pseudogene TRBV3-2) and TRBJ2-3; D perhaps matches TRBD1 (5 bases). The CDR3 has 13 amino acids. Germline-derived CDR1 and CDR2 are LGHDT and YNNKEL (reference sequence). V gave up 6 bases and J gave up 8 bases, with 15 bases separating them. The CDR3 DNA reads TGTGCCAGCAGGCGGTCCCCAAGGGGTACGCAGTATTTT. As protein: CASRRSPRGTQYF.

This clone has a single count. The V gene is TRBV18, the J gene TRBJ2-3; 9 bases are shared with TRBD1. The length of the CDR3 is 14 residues. Germline CDR1 reads KGHSH; CDR2 reads LQKENI. The junction had 6 bases not matched to a gene; V was cut back by 5 bases and J by 6 bases. CDR3 nucleotides: TGTGCCAGCTCATCGGGACAGGGCTGGGATACGCAGTATTTT. It encodes CASSSGQGWDTQYF.

The chain recombines TRBV10-1 with TRBJ2-7; D perhaps matches TRBD1 (5 bases). This CDR3 comprises 16 residues. Looked up from germline, CDR1 is WNHNN and CDR2 is SYGVQD (reference sequence). Trimming shortened V by 6 bases and J by 0 bases, and 18 bases separated the two germline ends. The CDR3 region has the DNA TGCGCCAGCAGCCAAACTCACAGGCGCGCCTCCTACGAGCAGTACTTC. This sequence encodes CASSQTHRRASYEQYF.

The V call is TRBV7-3, the J call TRBJ2-1; possibly TRBD2 for D (7 bases). The V end was cut by 4 bases, the J end by 7 bases, with 20 bases between. This CDR3 comprises 16 residues. The germline gives CDR1 SGHTA, CDR2 FQGTGA. CDR3 loop: CASSSQLTGGLNEQFF. The CDR3 DNA is TGTGCCAGCAGCTCCCAATTAACCGGGGGGCTGAATGAGCAGTTCTTC.